This record covers a single TCR beta chain. Its antigen is unidentified. The primer mix had 60 Vbeta and 13 Jbeta primers. Sequencing used immunoSEQ multiplex PCR; TCRdb keeps in-frame clones, though not all of them. The repertoire holds roughly 150,000 clones, with roughly 80% as singletons. The CDR3 contains 15 residues. Germline V gene lookup returns CDR1 SGDLS and CDR2 YYNGEE. Trimming took off 0 bases at V and 4 bases at J, with 13 bases between the two ends. The sample belongs to a study of cytomegalovirus exposure and HLA in healthy donors. General study points: The study flagged some 170 TCR beta chains as cytomegalovirus-associated. In a later analysis, a genetic analysis reported fewer productive-TCR N-insertions in an Asian-associated ancestry cluster than the cohort average. Another analysis was done later, and it associated roughly 15,000 TCR beta sequences with HLA alleles at 0.05 false discovery rate.

Likely unrecorded immune exposures existed in these nominally healthy donors. Sequencing was performed on PBMCs. The V and J genes are TRBV9 and TRBJ2-5; D unclear. The clonotype comes from a man in his forties or fifties in good health and CMV-seropositive. The CDR3 protein is CASSVGERGGETQYF. The CDR3 region has the DNA TGTGCCAGCAGCGTAGGTGAGCGAGGCGGAGAGACCCAGTACTTC.